A single sample is the source of the 26 T cell receptor beta chains below, sequenced in a study of cytomegalovirus exposure and HLA in healthy donors. The PCR used 60 Vbeta and 13 Jbeta primers. Some clones are missing from TCRdb's copy, which holds only in-frame ones; the method was immunoSEQ multiplex PCR. The repertoire holds over 150,000 clones, around four fifths seen once, with 1.3% in the top ten. The sample comprised PBMCs. These receptors came from a woman aged 45-60 years in good health and CMV-seronegative.

This clone turned up a few times. The chain links TRBV5-1 to TRBJ1-1; D perhaps matches TRBD1 (6 bases). Deletions cut 3 bases from V and 5 bases from J, with 17 bases between. Germline-derived CDR1 and CDR2 are SGHRS and YFSETQ. The CDR3 loop spans 15 amino acids. CDR3: CASSSGPGQETEAFF. DNA for the CDR3: TGCGCCAGCAGCTCTGGACCGGGACAAGAAACTGAAGCTTTCTTT.

This rearrangement joins TRBV5-6 to TRBJ1-3, with 10 bases aligning to TRBD1. Trimming cost V 2 bases and J 1 base; bases outside gene matches: 6. The germline gives CDR1 SGHDT, CDR2 YYEEEE. This CDR3 is built from 17 residues. The CDR3 is CASSFTPGQGSGNTIYF. The CDR3 nucleotides are TGTGCCAGCAGCTTTACGCCGGGACAGGGGTCTGGAAACACCATATATTTT.

J is TRBJ1-1 and V is TRBV18; no reliable D call. This CDR3 is built from 12 residues. Trimming shortened V by 8 bases and J by 5 bases, and 12 bases separated the two germline ends. From germline, CDR1 is KGHSH and CDR2 LQKENI. The CDR3 sequence is CASQHSKTEAFF. The CDR3 coding sequence is TGTGCCAGCCAACATTCCAAAACTGAAGCTTTCTTT.

This clone turned up a few times. The V gene is TRBV4-3, the J gene TRBJ2-1, with D hard to call. Germline V gene sequence: CDR1 LGHNA, CDR2 YSLEER. The CDR3 loop spans 16 amino acids. V was trimmed by 0 bases and J by 0 bases, leaving 9 bases between them. CDR3 coding DNA: TGCGCCAGCAGCCAAGAATATCGTAGCTCCTACAATGAGCAGTTCTTC. Its translation is CASSQEYRSSYNEQFF.

The chain carries TRBV4-3 and TRBJ2-7; 9 nucleotides match TRBD2. J gave up 3 bases and V 4 bases, and 7 bases lay outside the gene matches. The CDR3 has 15 residues. Germline CDR1 and CDR2: LGHNA and YSLEER. In nucleotides, the CDR3 is TGCGCCAGCAGCCCCCAAATAGCGGGGGACTACGAGCAGTACTTC. It specifies CASSPQIAGDYEQYF.

The chain combines TRBV6-1 with TRBJ2-5, with a possible D match to TRBD1 (7 bases). Trimming cost V 7 bases and J 4 bases, with 19 bases left between them. This CDR3 is built from 15 residues. From germline, CDR1 is MNHNS and CDR2 SASEGT. This CDR3 reads CASIDYRGRGETQYF. DNA of the CDR3: TGTGCCAGCATCGACTATAGGGGGCGGGGAGAGACCCAGTACTTC.

The chain couples TRBV7-9 to TRBJ2-3, with 8 bases identical to TRBD1. The CDR3 length is 14 residues. CDR1 is SEHNR and CDR2 is FQNEAQ in the germline V gene (reference sequence). J gave up 6 bases and V 6 bases, and 8 bases lay outside the gene matches. The CDR3 loop reads CASRGTGWRDTQYF. The DNA of the CDR3 is TGTGCCAGCAGAGGGACAGGTTGGAGGGATACGCAGTATTTT.

The chain recombines TRBV5-1 with TRBJ2-3; 9 nucleotides agree with TRBD1. Per the germline V gene, CDR1 is SGHRS and CDR2 is YFSETQ. J was trimmed by 1 base and V by 4 bases; bases with no gene match: 4. CDR3 length: 15 residues. CDR3 nucleotide sequence: TGCGCCAGCAGCCGGTGGACAGGGGGCACAGATACGCAGTATTTT. Translating it yields CASSRWTGGTDTQYF.

The J gene is TRBJ1-3, the V gene TRBV19, with D possibly TRBD1 on 6 matching bases. Deletions cut 4 bases from V and 4 bases from J, with 17 bases between. The CDR3 is 16 residues long. Looked up from germline, CDR1 is LNHDA and CDR2 is SQIVND (reference sequence). The CDR3 loop reads CASSTKDSPLGNTIYF. CDR3 bases: TGTGCCAGTAGTACTAAGGACAGTCCCCTCGGAAACACCATATATTTT.

The V gene is TRBV7-2, the J gene TRBJ2-5; 8 bases map to TRBD2. The CDR3 extends over 17 amino acids. The germline V gene has CDR1 SGHTA and CDR2 FQGNSA. V trimming: 5 bases; J trimming: 4 bases; junction bases outside the gene matches: 15. The CDR3 is CASSPGLRAGAPETQYF. The DNA of the CDR3 is TGTGCCAGCAGCCCCGGACTTCGAGCGGGAGCCCCAGAGACCCAGTACTTC.

This clone was seen more than once but under ten times. Within the sample, other DNA sequences also encode this same CDR3. This chain connects TRBV29-1 to TRBJ1-1; possible D gene TRBD1, 6 bases. The CDR3 is 12 residues long. Looked up from germline, CDR1 is SQVTM and CDR2 is ANQGSEA. V shed 4 bases and J shed 4 bases, with 10 bases lying between them. Here the CDR3 DNA reads TGCAGCGTTGTTCCCAGGGGCACTGAAGCTTTCTTT. It encodes CSVVPRGTEAFF.

This clone was detected only a few times. The chain couples TRBV6-5 to TRBJ2-6; D gene ambiguous. The germline V and J ends were trimmed by 2 bases and 1 base, with 6 bases remaining between them. CDR1 MNHEY and CDR2 SVGAGI come from the germline V gene. The CDR3 has 15 residues. The CDR3 sequence: CASSYEASGANVLTF. In DNA, the CDR3 is TGTGCCAGCAGTTACGAGGCGTCTGGGGCCAACGTCCTGACTTTC.

This clone appeared a single time. J is TRBJ2-2 and V is TRBV7-3, with TRBD2 matching 14 bases. This CDR3 spans 17 amino acids. Germline V lookup: CDR1 SGHTA, CDR2 FQGTGA. J was trimmed by 7 bases and V by 2 bases; bases with no gene match: 6. The CDR3 region has the DNA TGTGCCAGCAGCTTAGGGGGACTAGCGGGAGAAGTCGGGGAGCTGTTTTTT. Translating gives CASSLGGLAGEVGELFF. The full variable domain, completed using reference TRBV7-3 and TRBJ2-2, is GAGVSQTPSNKVTEKGKYVELRCDPISGHTALYWYRQSLGQGPEFLIYFQGTGAADDSGLPNDRFFAVRPEGSVSTLKIQRTERGDSAVYLCASSLGGLAGEVGELFFGEGSRLTVL.

This clone has a single count. V is TRBV9 and J is TRBJ2-3, with 11 nucleotides matching TRBD1. The CDR3 contains 17 residues. V trimming: 4 bases; J trimming: 1 base; junction bases outside the gene matches: 8. Looked up from germline, CDR1 is SGDLS and CDR2 is YYNGEE. The CDR3 sequence: CASSPTGTGGGTDTQYF. CDR3 DNA sequence: TGTGCCAGCAGCCCAACCGGGACAGGGGGGGGCACAGATACGCAGTATTTT.

The chain couples TRBV2 to TRBJ1-2; D perhaps matches TRBD1 (6 bases). The CDR3 sequence is 16 residues long. The germline gives CDR1 SNHLY, CDR2 FYNNEI. Deletions cut 4 bases from V and 8 bases from J, with 23 bases between. CDR3 in DNA: TGTGCCAGCAGTGTTACAAGAGGCGGGGGAACAGGGGGCTACACCTTC. Its translation: CASSVTRGGGTGGYTF.

The gene calls are TRBV4-3 and TRBJ1-4; D is undetermined. CDR1 LGHNA and CDR2 YSLEER come from the germline V gene. This CDR3 is built from 14 residues. V was cut by 1 base and J by 7 bases, with 10 bases left in between. The DNA for the CDR3 is TGCGCCAGCAGCCAAGGAATTGGGAGTGAAAAACTGTTTTTT. Translated, it gives CASSQGIGSEKLFF.

This clone was counted a few times. The chain joins TRBV9 to TRBJ2-2, with D maybe TRBD2 (5 bases). Trimming took off 2 bases at V and 1 base at J, with 12 bases between the two ends. The CDR3 has 16 residues. The germline gives CDR1 SGDLS, CDR2 YYNGEE. This chain's CDR3 is CASSVRTDGNTGELFF. CDR3 nucleotides: TGTGCCAGCAGCGTCCGGACTGATGGGAACACCGGGGAGCTGTTTTTT.

The rearrangement joins TRBV7-3 to TRBJ1-2; TRBD1 agrees at 7 bases. The germline CDR1 and CDR2 sequences are SGHTA and FQGTGA. The CDR3 is 15 amino acids. V trimming: 5 bases; J trimming: 3 bases; junction bases outside the gene matches: 9. CDR3 residues: CASSPFGQAYYGYTF. For the CDR3, the DNA is TGTGCCAGCAGCCCCTTCGGACAGGCATACTATGGCTACACCTTC.

The J gene is TRBJ2-6, the V gene TRBV29-1; D is uncertain. From germline, CDR1 is SQVTM and CDR2 ANQGSEA. The CDR3 consists of 17 residues. With 3 bases removed from V and 0 bases from J, the gap between germline ends came to 15 bases. CDR3 region: CSVDRPLLFSGANVLTF. The CDR3 region has the DNA TGCAGCGTTGATCGTCCACTCCTCTTCTCTGGGGCCAACGTCCTGACTTTC.

The rearrangement joins TRBV9 to TRBJ2-5; 12 bases are shared with TRBD2. Per germline, CDR1 SGDLS and CDR2 YYNGEE. This CDR3 has 16 amino acids. V was pared by 1 base and J by 1 base, with 2 bases of the junction left unmatched. CDR3 nucleotide sequence: TGTGCCAGCAGCGTAACTAGCGGGGGGTTCCAAGAGACCCAGTACTTC. It yields the protein CASSVTSGGFQETQYF.

The chain is built from TRBV19 and TRBJ2-1, with 11 nucleotides matching TRBD1. V shed 5 bases and J 5 bases; nucleotides not matched to a gene: 8. The CDR3 has 16 amino acids. The germline V gene encodes CDR1 LNHDA and CDR2 SQIVND (reference sequence). The CDR3 nucleotides read TGTGCCAGTAGTTCCCCAGGACAGGGGGCGGACAATGAGCAGTTCTTC. Amino acid sequence: CASSSPGQGADNEQFF.

This clone was observed a few times. V gene TRBV5-1 combines with J gene TRBJ1-1; 7 nucleotides match TRBD1. The CDR3 loop spans 15 amino acids. Germline assignment: CDR1 SGHRS and CDR2 YFSETQ. V gave up 1 base and J gave up 1 base; unmatched junction bases: 4. The CDR3 sequence is CASSLFGTANTEAFF. CDR3 coding DNA: TGCGCCAGCAGCTTGTTCGGGACAGCGAACACTGAAGCTTTCTTT.

This chain connects TRBV28 to TRBJ1-5; perhaps TRBD1 as D (5 bases). CDR1 is MDHEN and CDR2 is SYDVKM in the germline V gene. The CDR3 has 15 residues. The V gene lost 7 bases and the J gene lost 0 bases, with 13 bases spanning the gap. CDR3 residues: CASTTLRDSNQPQHF. DNA of the CDR3: TGTGCCAGCACTACCCTCAGGGATAGCAATCAGCCCCAGCATTTT.

This sequence joins TRBV4-1 and TRBJ2-1, with a weak D call TRBD2 (5 bases). V dropped 4 bases and J dropped 6 bases, with 13 bases sitting between them. The CDR3 length is 14 residues. Germline values: CDR1 MGHRA, CDR2 YSYEKL. Written as DNA, the CDR3 is TGCGCCAGCAGCCTTCTAGCACGGGGCAATGAGCAGTTCTTC. This sequence encodes CASSLLARGNEQFF.

This sequence joins TRBV7-9 and TRBJ2-1; maybe TRBD1 (5 bases). Germline CDR1 SEHNR, CDR2 FQNEAQ (reference sequence). This CDR3 is built from 14 residues. V was pared by 4 bases and J by 3 bases, with 10 bases between. The CDR3 here is CASSSAGYYNEQFF. CDR3 bases: TGTGCCAGCAGCTCGGCAGGGTACTACAATGAGCAGTTCTTC.

The chain recombines TRBV27 with TRBJ1-4, with a weak D call TRBD1 (5 bases). V was pared by 6 bases and J by 5 bases, with 25 bases between. The CDR3 is made up of 18 amino acids. The germline gives CDR1 MNHEY, CDR2 SMNVEV (reference sequence). This CDR3 reads CASSNRRQYRGTNEKLFF. As DNA, the CDR3 is TGTGCCAGCAGCAACCGAAGACAGTACCGTGGAACCAATGAAAAACTGTTTTTT.